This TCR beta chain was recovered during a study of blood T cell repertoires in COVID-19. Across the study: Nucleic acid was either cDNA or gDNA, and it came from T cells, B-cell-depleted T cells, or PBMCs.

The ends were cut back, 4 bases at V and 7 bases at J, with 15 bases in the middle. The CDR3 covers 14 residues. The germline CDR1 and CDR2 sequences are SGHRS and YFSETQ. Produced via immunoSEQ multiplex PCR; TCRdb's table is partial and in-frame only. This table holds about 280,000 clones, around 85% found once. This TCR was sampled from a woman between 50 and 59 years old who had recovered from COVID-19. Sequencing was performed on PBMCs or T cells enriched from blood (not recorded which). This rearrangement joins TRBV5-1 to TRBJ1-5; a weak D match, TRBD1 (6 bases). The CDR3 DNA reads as TGCGCCAGCAGCCCCCTCGGGGGGCCGCAGCCCCAGCATTTT. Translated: CASSPLGGPQPQHF.